One and the same sample provided the 19 T cell receptor beta chains below, sequenced in a study of cytomegalovirus exposure and HLA in healthy donors. Using immunoSEQ multiplex PCR, the repertoire was profiled, and TCRdb retains in-frame clones only, with some absent. This table holds 200,000 to 300,000 clones, approximately 84% found once. The sample taken for sequencing was PBMCs. The receptors derive from a man aged 18-30 years in good health and CMV-seropositive.

The V call is TRBV5-6, the J call TRBJ2-1; D uncertain. The germline CDR1 and CDR2 sequences are SGHDT and YYEEEE. This CDR3 has 13 residues. Trimming shortened V by 0 bases and J by 3 bases, and 4 bases separated the two germline ends. The CDR3 spells CASSLGLYNEQFF. The CDR3 region has the DNA TGTGCCAGCAGCTTGGGACTCTACAATGAGCAGTTCTTC.

The V gene is TRBV7-9, the J gene TRBJ2-2; D unresolved. V gave up 4 bases and J gave up 4 bases, with 13 bases separating them. CDR3 length: 15 residues. Germline CDR1 reads SEHNR; CDR2 reads FQNEAQ (reference sequence). CDR3 DNA: TGTGCCAGCAGCTCTCCCGGTTCGGGCACCGGGGAGCTGTTTTTT. It translates to CASSSPGSGTGELFF.

This chain joins TRBV4-3 and TRBJ2-7, with 15 positions matching TRBD2. This CDR3 has 14 residues. Germline CDR1 and CDR2: LGHNA and YSLEER. Losses at the gene ends were 3 bases for V and 6 bases for J; bases not matched to a gene: 0. This chain's CDR3 is CASSQGLAGGEQYF. CDR3 in DNA: TGCGCCAGCAGCCAGGGACTAGCGGGGGGCGAGCAGTACTTC.

The chain recombines TRBV6-6 with TRBJ1-1, with TRBD1 identical over 11 bases. Trimming cost V 4 bases and J 6 bases; bases outside gene matches: 7. CDR3 size: 15 residues. Germline values: CDR1 MNHNY, CDR2 SVGAGI (reference sequence). The CDR3 DNA reads TGTGCCAGCAGTTCGCGCCGGGACAGGGGGGCTGAAGCTTTCTTT. Residues: CASSSRRDRGAEAFF.

The chain carries TRBV15 and TRBJ1-2; TRBD1 agrees at 9 bases. The CDR3 runs 14 residues. Germline CDR1 is LNHNV and CDR2 is YYDKDF (reference sequence). The ends lost 3 bases at V and 4 bases at J; junction bases unmatched: 3. CDR3 in DNA: TGTGCCACCAGCAGGGGACAGGGACCCTATGGCTACACCTTC. The encoded protein is CATSRGQGPYGYTF. Filled out from reference TRBV15 and TRBJ1-2, the complete variable domain reads DAMVIQNPRYQVTQFGKPVTLSCSQTLNHNVMYWYQQKSSQAPKLLFHYYDKDFNNEADTPDNFQSRRPNTSFCFLDIRSPGLGDTAMYLCATSRGQGPYGYTFGSGTRLTVV.

This rearrangement joins TRBV14 to TRBJ2-7; 9 bases match TRBD1. The CDR3 is made up of 16 amino acids. Germline lookup yields CDR1 SGHDN and CDR2 FVKESK. V shed 0 bases and J 3 bases; nucleotides not matched to a gene: 6. The CDR3 sequence: CASSQDLGQGDYEQYF. The CDR3 region has the DNA TGTGCCAGCAGCCAAGATCTGGGACAGGGAGACTACGAGCAGTACTTC.

This chain's CDR3 is CASRNRLVGEQFF. The CDR3 coding sequence is TGTGCCAGCAGGAATAGGCTAGTCGGCGAGCAGTTCTTC. V gene TRBV27 combines with J gene TRBJ2-1; D not certain. The length of the CDR3 is 13 residues. Trimming took off 6 bases at V and 10 bases at J, with 16 bases between the two ends. Germline-derived CDR1 and CDR2 are MNHEY and SMNVEV (reference sequence).

The V call is TRBV29-1, the J call TRBJ2-3, with D hard to call. The CDR3 covers 15 residues. Germline CDR1 SQVTM, CDR2 ANQGSEA. Trimming left V 2 bases short and J 1 base short, with 13 bases between. CDR3 sequence (DNA): TGCAGCGTTGAAAGCCTCGCAGTCGGCACAGATACGCAGTATTTT. It translates to CSVESLAVGTDTQYF.

The chain employs TRBV7-9 and TRBJ2-4, with D unclear. V lost 4 bases and J lost 6, with 10 bases in between. Germline V gene lookup returns CDR1 SEHNR and CDR2 FQNEAQ (reference sequence). CDR3 length equals 13 residues. The CDR3 region is CASSSTRTNIQYF. CDR3 bases: TGTGCCAGCAGCTCGACAAGGACAAACATTCAGTACTTC.

The V call is TRBV2, the J call TRBJ2-1, with D unclear. This CDR3 has 11 residues. In germline, CDR1 is SNHLY, CDR2 FYNNEI. Trimming cost V 6 bases and J 8 bases, with 8 bases left between them. This CDR3 reads CASSRADEQFF. DNA of the CDR3: TGTGCCAGCAGCCGGGCAGATGAGCAGTTCTTC.

The rearrangement joins TRBV2 to TRBJ2-2, with 12 bases identical to TRBD2. This CDR3 is 16 amino acids long. The germline V gene has CDR1 SNHLY and CDR2 FYNNEI. V shed 5 bases, J shed 5 bases, and the junction held 6 bases outside the gene matches. The CDR3 loop reads CASSYLGTSGTGELFF. The CDR3 DNA reads TGTGCCAGCAGTTACCTGGGGACTAGCGGGACCGGGGAGCTGTTTTTT.

Comment on this clone: Germline is not matched at one junction end, which may reflect a read error. This chain uses TRBV6-5 with TRBJ2-7, with TRBD1 identical over 7 bases. The germline gives CDR1 MNHEY, CDR2 SVGAGI. The CDR3 contains 14 residues. CDR3 DNA: TGTGCCAGCAGGGGGGACAGTACCTCCCACGAGCAGTACTTC. Translation gives CASRGDSTSHEQYF.

About this clone itself: An end of the junction differs from the germline gene, which may be a read error. CDR3 nucleotide sequence: TGTGCCAGCAGCTTAGGCGAATTC. Protein product: CASSLGEF. The V call is TRBV7-9, the J call TRBJ1-2; unclear D gene. CDR3 size: 8 residues. CDR1 and CDR2 from the germline V gene are SEHNR and FQNEAQ (reference sequence). Full variable domain (remainder filled in from reference TRBV7-9 and TRBJ1-2): DTGVSQNPRHKITKRGQNVTFRCDPISEHNRLYWYRQTLGQGPEFLTYFQNEAQLEKSRLLSDRFSAERPKGSFSTLEIQRTEQGDSAMYLCASSLGEFGSGTRLTVV.

This sequence joins TRBV5-6 and TRBJ2-5; D is unresolved. V shed 3 bases and J shed 4 bases, with 13 bases lying between them. Germline V gene lookup returns CDR1 SGHDT and CDR2 YYEEEE. This CDR3 spans 14 amino acids. The CDR3 DNA follows: TGTGCCAGCAGCTCTTACCTCCGTCGAGAGACCCAGTACTTC. This codes for CASSSYLRRETQYF.

The chain links TRBV7-3 to TRBJ2-2; 8 nucleotides align to TRBD1. V lost 3 bases, J lost 5 bases, and 5 bases stayed unmatched. The germline V gene encodes CDR1 SGHTA and CDR2 FQGTGA. CDR3 length: 15 residues. CDR3 DNA sequence: TGTGCCAGCAGCTTGGCAGGGGGCCTTACCGGGGAGCTGTTTTTT. Translation: CASSLAGGLTGELFF. Drawing the rest from reference TRBV7-3 and TRBJ2-2, the complete variable domain is GAGVSQTPSNKVTEKGKYVELRCDPISGHTALYWYRQSLGQGPEFLIYFQGTGAADDSGLPNDRFFAVRPEGSVSTLKIQRTERGDSAVYLCASSLAGGLTGELFFGEGSRLTVL.

The CDR3 protein is CASSQTRQGAKDEQFF. The CDR3 DNA sequence: TGCGCCAGCAGCCAGACGAGACAGGGGGCCAAGGATGAGCAGTTCTTC. This chain connects TRBV4-1 to TRBJ2-1, with 10 bases matching TRBD1. V trimming: 3 bases; J trimming: 8 bases; junction bases outside the gene matches: 10. Germline V gene sequence: CDR1 MGHRA, CDR2 YSYEKL. CDR3 length: 16 amino acids.

The chain's CDR3 is CASRILAGGQETQYF. As DNA, the CDR3 is TGTGCCAGCAGGATACTAGCGGGAGGGCAGGAGACCCAGTACTTC. The V and J genes are TRBV7-2 and TRBJ2-5, with 13 bases that match TRBD2. With 6 bases clipped from V and 5 bases from J, the junction kept 6 bases outside the gene matches. CDR1 and CDR2 from the germline V gene are SGHTA and FQGNSA. The CDR3 is 15 residues long.

The chain joins TRBV9 to TRBJ1-4; 9 bases line up with TRBD1. J gave up 3 bases and V 3 bases, and 6 bases lay outside the gene matches. The length of the CDR3 is 16 residues. Per the germline V gene, CDR1 is SGDLS and CDR2 is YYNGEE. The CDR3 sequence: CASSGGQGRANEKLFF. As DNA, the CDR3 is TGTGCCAGCAGCGGAGGACAGGGGAGGGCTAATGAAAAACTGTTTTTT. The full variable domain, with the rest looked up from reference TRBV9 and TRBJ1-4, is DSGVTQTPKHLITATGQRVTLRCSPRSGDLSVYWYQQSLDQGLQFLIQYYNGEERAKGNILERFSAQQFPDLHSELNLSSLELGDSALYFCASSGGQGRANEKLFFGSGTQLSVL.

This clone appeared a single time. V usage is TRBV2 and J usage is TRBJ2-7; D gene ambiguous. V lost 8 bases and J lost 1, with 12 bases in between. Germline CDR1 reads SNHLY; CDR2 reads FYNNEI. The CDR3 length is 13 residues. DNA of the CDR3: TGTGCCAGCGTGGCGGCATTGTCCTACGAGCAGTACTTC. Translated, it gives CASVAALSYEQYF.